The present T cell receptor beta chain was sequenced within a study of T cell repertoires in cytomegalovirus infection. Overall study: Evidence of both CMV infection and a matching HLA type came from public TCR beta signatures. Findings of the study overall: Summed public TCR beta family frequency identified CMV carriers bearing the relevant HLA. The study found HLA-C-restricted CMV-specific TCR beta clonotypes dominating the ex vivo response.

With respect to this clonotype: Its matching antigen is unknown.

Looked up from germline, CDR1 is MDHEN and CDR2 is SYDVKM. Trimming removed 5 bases from V and 4 bases from J, with 12 bases in between. This CDR3 comprises 13 residues. TCRdb ran MiXCR on the reads and lists one entry per CDR3 protein. Of approximately 490,000 distinct CDR3 sequences in the sample, 10% to 12% are singletons; the top ten hold roughly a tenth. This TCR was sampled from a human donor in good health (CMV status not recorded). Some clones in this sample may be carry-over from other donors' samples. The source material was PBMCs. The gene calls are TRBV28 and TRBJ2-7; D perhaps matches TRBD1 (6 bases). The CDR3 loop reads CASSPRQVYEQYF. CDR3 in DNA: TGTGCCAGCAGTCCCCGACAGGTTTACGAGCAGTACTTC. Full variable domain (missing parts from reference TRBV28 and TRBJ2-7): DVKVTQSSRYLVKRTGEKVFLECVQDMDHENMFWYRQDPGLGLRLIYFSYDVKMKEKGDIPEGYSVSREKKERFSLILESASTNQTSMYLCASSPRQVYEQYFGPGTRLTVT.